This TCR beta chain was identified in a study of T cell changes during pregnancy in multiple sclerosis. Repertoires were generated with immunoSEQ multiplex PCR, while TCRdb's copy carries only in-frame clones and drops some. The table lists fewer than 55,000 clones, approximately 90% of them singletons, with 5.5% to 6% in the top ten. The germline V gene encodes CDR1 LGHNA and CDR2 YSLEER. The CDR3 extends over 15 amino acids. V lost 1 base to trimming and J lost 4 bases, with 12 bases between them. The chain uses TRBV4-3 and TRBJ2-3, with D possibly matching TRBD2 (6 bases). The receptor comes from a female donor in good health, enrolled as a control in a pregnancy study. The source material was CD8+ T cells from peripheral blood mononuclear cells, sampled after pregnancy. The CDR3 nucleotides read TGCGCCAGCAGCCAAGGGGGGGAGGTCCCAGATACGCAGTATTTT. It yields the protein CASSQGGEVPDTQYF.